Shown below are 2 T cell receptor beta chains from a single sample sequenced in a study of blood T cell repertoires in COVID-19 (dated by TCRdb to 2019 to 2021). Receptor amplification or capture employed the immunoSEQ multiplex PCR assay. TCRdb carries this immuneACCESS record with in-frame sequences only. Its versions omit some clonotypes, under half of them owing to an unresolved V gene in the studies checked, with the rest unexplained. Across this sample there are approximately 440,000 clones, with roughly 91% seen only once. The ten largest make up 0.6% of the sample. Sequenced material: PBMCs or T cells enriched from blood (not recorded which). All receptors come from a man between 18 and 35 years old who had recovered from COVID-19.

V gene TRBV5-1 combines with J gene TRBJ2-7, with TRBD2 identical over 7 bases. The CDR3 has 13 residues. The germline V gene encodes CDR1 SGHRS and CDR2 YFSETQ. Trimming at V came to 3 bases and at J to 3 bases, leaving 3 bases not matched to a gene. CDR3 DNA sequence: TGCGCCAGCAGCTGGGAGGGGCACTACGAGCAGTACTTC. The encoded protein is CASSWEGHYEQYF. The whole variable domain, filled in from reference TRBV5-1 and TRBJ2-7, reads KAGVTQTPRYLIKTRGQQVTLSCSPISGHRSVSWYQQTPGQGLQFLFEYFSETQRNKGNFPGRFSGRQFSNSRSEMNVSTLELGDSALYLCASSWEGHYEQYFGPGTRLTVT.

The genes are TRBV7-9 and TRBJ2-3, with a tentative D call TRBD2 (6 bases). CDR3 length equals 14 residues. Trimming stripped 7 bases from V and 0 bases from J, with 11 bases between. Germline CDR1 and CDR2: SEHNR and FQNEAQ (reference sequence). CDR3 nucleotides: TGTGCCAGCACCCGGACTATCAGCACAGATACGCAGTATTTT. It encodes CASTRTISTDTQYF. The full variable domain, completed using reference TRBV7-9 and TRBJ2-3, is DTGVSQNPRHKITKRGQNVTFRCDPISEHNRLYWYRQTLGQGPEFLTYFQNEAQLEKSRLLSDRFSAERPKGSFSTLEIQRTEQGDSAMYLCASTRTISTDTQYFGPGTRLTVL.